These 21 T cell receptor beta chains were all obtained from the same sample, sequenced in a study of T cell repertoires in cytomegalovirus infection. TCRdb itself ran the reads through MiXCR, one entry per CDR3 protein. The sample contains hundreds of thousands of distinct CDR3 sequences, roughly 36% of which appear only once. The sample taken for sequencing was PBMCs. These TCRs come from a human donor in good health (CMV status not recorded). Some clones in this sample may be carry-over from other donors' samples.

A few counts support this clonotype. The rearrangement uses TRBV29-1 and TRBJ1-2, with D perhaps TRBD1 (5 bases). Trimming cost V 4 bases and J 4 bases, with 13 bases left between them. In germline, CDR1 is SQVTM, CDR2 ANQGSEA. CDR3 length: 13 amino acids. This CDR3 is CSVGIPGPYGYTF. The CDR3 DNA sequence: TGCAGCGTTGGAATCCCGGGACCCTATGGCTACACCTTC.

The genes are TRBV7-2 and TRBJ2-1, with TRBD1 identical over 8 bases. Germline CDR1 SGHTA, CDR2 FQGNSA. This CDR3 is built from 15 residues. Trimming took 6 bases from V and 6 from J; bases not matched to a gene: 10. The CDR3 is CASRTRTGTGNEQFF. DNA of the CDR3: TGTGCCAGCAGGACCCGGACCGGGACAGGCAATGAGCAGTTCTTC. Drawing the rest from reference TRBV7-2 and TRBJ2-1, the complete variable domain is GAGVSQSPSNKVTEKGKDVELRCDPISGHTALYWYRQSLGQGLEFLIYFQGNSAPDKSGLPSDRFSAERTGGSVSTLTIQRTQQEDSAVYLCASRTRTGTGNEQFFGPGTRLTVL.

In this sample, this clonotype turned up many times. The CDR3 coding sequence is TGTGCCAGCAGCTTAGATGGGAGGGAAAATCAGCCCCAGCATTTT. Translation: CASSLDGRENQPQHF. The V gene is TRBV7-2, the J gene TRBJ1-5; no clear D. This CDR3 has 15 amino acids. V was pared by 1 base and J by 4 bases, with 11 bases between. From germline, CDR1 is SGHTA and CDR2 FQGNSA.

There are a few counts of this clonotype. CDR3 protein: CASSFMGRSSYNSPLHF. CDR3 sequence (DNA): TGTGCCAGCAGTTTTATGGGACGGAGCTCCTATAATTCACCCCTCCACTTT. V gene TRBV27 combines with J gene TRBJ1-6; the D gene is possibly TRBD1 (5 bases). With 3 bases removed from V and 0 bases from J, the gap between germline ends came to 12 bases. Germline assignment: CDR1 MNHEY and CDR2 SMNVEV (reference sequence). This CDR3 contains 17 residues.

This clonotype was detected only a few times. This chain links TRBV3-1 with TRBJ2-1, with a weak D call TRBD1 (5 bases). CDR3 length: 16 residues. The ends were cut back, 1 base at V and 2 bases at J, with 12 bases in the middle. CDR1 and CDR2 (germline): LGHDT, YNNKEL (reference sequence). CDR3 loop: CASSQVRLGAYNEQFF. The CDR3 region has the DNA TGTGCCAGCAGCCAAGTACGTCTAGGGGCCTACAATGAGCAGTTCTTC.

This clonotype showed up just a few times. The V call is TRBV12-3 or TRBV12-4, the J call TRBJ2-3; no reliable D call. This CDR3 has 16 residues. Trimming removed 3 bases from V and 2 bases from J, with 15 bases in between. The CDR3 loop is CASSLPPRGSTDTQYF. In DNA form, the CDR3 reads TGTGCCAGCAGTTTGCCACCGAGAGGCTCCACAGATACGCAGTATTTT.

In its sample, this clonotype was seen once. Since the CDR3 does not end with the conserved phenylalanine or tryptophan, this likely comes from a read error. J is TRBJ2-4 and V is TRBV12-3 or TRBV12-4, with 7 positions matching TRBD1. V was pared by 5 bases and J by 8 bases, with 3 bases of the junction left unmatched. The CDR3 spans 12 residues. The CDR3 bases are TGTGCCAGCAGTAGGACAGGCGACATTCAGTACTTA. Residues: CASSRTGDIQYL.

This clonotype has ten or more counts. The chain joins TRBV7-2 to TRBJ2-5, with 8 bases that match TRBD2. The CDR3 covers 16 residues. J gave up 4 bases and V 5 bases, and 12 bases lay outside the gene matches. Germline assignment: CDR1 SGHTA and CDR2 FQGNSA. This CDR3 is CASSRRGGQRVETQYF. The CDR3 DNA follows: TGTGCCAGCAGCCGTCGGGGGGGCCAAAGGGTAGAGACCCAGTACTTC.

The chain uses TRBV28 and TRBJ1-1, with D perhaps matching TRBD1 (6 bases). Looked up from germline, CDR1 is MDHEN and CDR2 is SYDVKM. The CDR3 is 14 amino acids. V gave up 7 bases and J gave up 4 bases, with 16 bases separating them. The CDR3 DNA reads as TGTGCCAGCACCGGGACATGGGGTGGCACTGAAGCTTTCTTT. This gives the protein CASTGTWGGTEAFF.

The CDR3 region has the DNA TGTGCCAGCAGCCAAGGATTAGCAAAACCTCAAGAGACCCAGTACTTC. Translating it yields CASSQGLAKPQETQYF. V and J are TRBV4-2 and TRBJ2-5; D not resolved. The length of the CDR3 is 16 residues. Germline assignment: CDR1 LGHNA and CDR2 YNFKEQ. Between the trimmed V and J ends, which lost 1 base and 2 bases, there was a span of 14 bases.

This clonotype was observed a few times. The V call is TRBV28, the J call TRBJ1-1, with D hard to call. The CDR3 spans 14 residues. The germline V gene encodes CDR1 MDHEN and CDR2 SYDVKM. V was pared by 5 bases and J by 6 bases, with 16 bases between. CDR3 in DNA: TGTGCCAGCAGTGACCGGCCTCCAACTCCTGAAGCTTTCTTT. Amino acid sequence: CASSDRPPTPEAFF. Full variable domain (rest looked up from reference TRBV28 and TRBJ1-1): DVKVTQSSRYLVKRTGEKVFLECVQDMDHENMFWYRQDPGLGLRLIYFSYDVKMKEKGDIPEGYSVSREKKERFSLILESASTNQTSMYLCASSDRPPTPEAFFGQGTRLTVV.

This chain uses TRBV19 with TRBJ2-5, with D possibly matching TRBD1 (5 bases). The V and J ends lost 7 bases and 0 bases respectively, with 15 bases between them. The CDR3 is 15 residues long. CDR1 and CDR2 (germline): LNHDA, SQIVND (reference sequence). The CDR3 DNA is TGTGCCAGTAAAGGGGCAGGGCCCTACCAAGAGACCCAGTACTTC. Translation gives CASKGAGPYQETQYF.

V and J are TRBV18 and TRBJ1-1, with no clear D. The length of the CDR3 is 13 residues. Trimming removed 3 bases from V and 3 bases from J, with 8 bases in between. Per germline, CDR1 KGHSH and CDR2 LQKENI. The CDR3: CASSPSPDTEAFF. CDR3 DNA: TGTGCCAGCTCACCGAGTCCTGACACTGAAGCTTTCTTT.

The chain uses TRBV7-8 and TRBJ2-7; D is possibly TRBD1 or TRBD2 (5 bases each). Trimming cost V 2 bases and J 7 bases, with 24 bases left between them. This CDR3 has 17 residues. CDR1 and CDR2 (germline): SGHVS, FQNEAQ. This CDR3 reads CASSLRRLGTSEGEQYF. CDR3 nucleotide sequence: TGTGCCAGCAGCTTACGCCGTCTGGGGACCTCTGAGGGAGAGCAGTACTTC.

In this sample, this clonotype turned up a few times. This rearrangement joins TRBV6-1 to TRBJ1-5, with unresolved D. The CDR3 is 11 residues long. CDR1 and CDR2 (germline): MNHNS, SASEGT. V lost 6 bases and J lost 4, with 4 bases in between. CDR3 region: CASRENQPQHF. In DNA form, the CDR3 reads TGTGCCAGCAGGGAGAATCAGCCCCAGCATTTT.

This clonotype is a singleton in its sample. V and J are TRBV29-1 and TRBJ2-7; TRBD1 might be the D (5 bases). In germline, CDR1 is SQVTM, CDR2 ANQGSEA. V was clipped by 3 bases and J by 3 bases, with 12 bases between them. This CDR3 contains 13 residues. The CDR3 DNA sequence: TGCAGCGTTGATACCCAAACAGGCTACGAGCAGTACTTC. It yields the protein CSVDTQTGYEQYF.

V and J are TRBV25-1 and TRBJ1-6, with no clear D. There are 14 residues in the CDR3. In germline, CDR1 is MGHDK, CDR2 SYGVNS. The V end lost 1 base, the J end lost 9 bases, and 10 bases lay between the germline ends. The CDR3 DNA follows: TGTGCCAGCAGTGAATCCGGGGTAGGTTCACCCCTCCACTTT. This codes for CASSESGVGSPLHF.

This clonotype has just a few counts. The J gene is TRBJ2-7, the V gene TRBV28; 9 bases line up with TRBD1. The ends lost 6 bases at V and 4 bases at J; junction bases unmatched: 4. Germline V CDR1 and CDR2: MDHEN, SYDVKM. The CDR3 spans 13 residues. The CDR3 region is CASREDRGYEQYF. The CDR3 DNA sequence: TGTGCCAGCAGGGAGGACAGGGGATACGAGCAGTACTTC.

The rearrangement joins TRBV7-8 to TRBJ2-7; D unresolved. V dropped 5 bases and J dropped 2 bases, with 13 bases sitting between them. From germline, CDR1 is SGHVS and CDR2 FQNEAQ. This CDR3 has 14 amino acids. The CDR3 reads CASSKADRAYEQYF. CDR3 DNA sequence: TGTGCCAGCAGCAAAGCAGACCGAGCCTACGAGCAGTACTTC.

This clonotype was detected many times. The chain has TRBV20-1 and TRBJ1-1; D remains unclear. V shed 2 bases and J shed 3 bases, with 7 bases lying between them. Per germline, CDR1 DFQATT and CDR2 SNEGSKA (reference sequence). The length of the CDR3 is 12 residues. The CDR3 loop reads CSARSIYTEAFF. The CDR3 coding sequence is TGCAGTGCTAGATCGATATACACTGAAGCTTTCTTT.

A note on this clonotype: A read error may be the cause here, since a much bigger clone is one base away. The CDR3 loop reads CASSSARANTEDFF. The CDR3, as DNA: TGTGCCAGCAGTTCTGCCAGAGCTAACACTGAAGATTTCTTT. This rearrangement joins TRBV27 to TRBJ1-1; no firm D call. The CDR3 totals 14 residues. Germline V gene sequence: CDR1 MNHEY, CDR2 SMNVEV (reference sequence).